This T cell receptor beta chain derives from a study of a mutant IDH1 vaccine in newly diagnosed glioma. About the study: Vaccines began 4-6 weeks after radiotherapy alone, or with temozolomide cycles. Patients under treatment included about 62% males and approximately 38% females and had a mean age of roughly 43 years. Most patients had radiochemotherapy with temozolomide before enrollment; others had one alone.

Some clones are missing from TCRdb's copy, which holds only in-frame ones; the method was immunoSEQ multiplex PCR. The sample has under 85,000 clones, approximately 89% seen once. Looked up from germline, CDR1 is SNHLY and CDR2 is FYNNEI. After removal of 8 bases from V and 7 bases from J, the junction contained 16 bases not matched to a gene. This CDR3 comprises 15 residues. Time point of the sample: week 23, last vaccination. Doses of 300 ug of mutant IDH1 20-mer peptide were given with topical imiquimod. Comments on this clone: The antigen remains undetermined.

Material: PBMCs, obtained from a glioma patient whose treatment included an IDH1 peptide vaccine. The chain joins TRBV2 to TRBJ2-7; 8 nucleotides align to TRBD2. This clonotype originated in a woman between 45 and 65 years old with glioma. CDR3 nucleotides: TGTGCCAGCCGCTCAAGCGGGCTAGCGGGTCGGGAGCAGTACTTC. Translated, it gives CASRSSGLAGREQYF.